Presented here are 17 T cell receptor beta chains from one specimen sequenced in a study of blood T cells in healthy people across ages. Through a sample-barcoded 5' primer and a J-beta primer mix, a second PCR was run for roughly 7 to 12 cycles. MiXCR was run by TCRdb on the 5' RACE reads, yielding one entry per CDR3 protein. The sample records 1,500,000 or so distinct CDR3 sequences, around 40% being singletons. Specimen: blood. These receptor sequences come from a woman under 30 in good health.

The chain carries TRBV4-3 and TRBJ2-7, with TRBD2 matching over 10 bases. V trimming: 4 bases; J trimming: 3 bases; junction bases outside the gene matches: 9. The germline gives CDR1 LGHNA, CDR2 YSLEER. This CDR3 has 16 amino acids. CDR3 sequence reads: CASSRNLAGGYYEQYF. The CDR3 DNA sequence: TGCGCCAGCAGCCGGAACTTAGCGGGAGGCTACTACGAGCAGTACTTC.

This clonotype has only a few counts. The CDR3 here is CASSQDTALSGLGTQYF. DNA for the CDR3: TGCGCCAGCAGCCAAGACACGGCCCTTTCGGGCCTCGGTACGCAGTATTTT. The V call is TRBV4-3, the J call TRBJ2-3; D unresolved. CDR1 is LGHNA and CDR2 is YSLEER in the germline V gene. The CDR3 is made up of 17 amino acids. Trimming took off 0 bases at V and 8 bases at J, with 21 bases between the two ends.

The table lists this clonotype with a few counts. The chain couples TRBV12-3 or TRBV12-4 to TRBJ2-1; TRBD1 might be the D (6 bases). This CDR3 spans 15 amino acids. V lost 3 bases to trimming and J lost 3 bases, with 12 bases between them. CDR3 nucleotides: TGTGCCAGCAGTTTTGCCAGGGGCGACTACAATGAGCAGTTCTTC. It is translated as CASSFARGDYNEQFF.

CDR3 sequence: CASSYGGGRSPYEQYF. The CDR3, as DNA: TGTGCCAGCAGTTACGGCGGCGGGAGGTCCCCCTACGAGCAGTACTTC. The J gene is TRBJ2-7, the V gene TRBV6-2 or TRBV6-3; 8 nucleotides agree with TRBD2. Germline V lookup: CDR1 MNHEY, CDR2 SVGEGT. Germline trimming cut 2 bases from V and 2 bases from J; bases unmatched to any gene: 8. The CDR3 is 16 amino acids.

The chain has TRBV7-9 and TRBJ2-1, with TRBD2 matching over 9 bases. The junction had 7 bases not matched to a gene; V was cut back by 4 bases and J by 9 bases. CDR3 size: 14 residues. Germline CDR1 and CDR2: SEHNR and FQNEAQ (reference sequence). The CDR3, as DNA: TGTGCCAGCAGCTCGGCGGGGGGGTATCCTGAGCAGTTCTTC. Translation: CASSSAGGYPEQFF.

The chain employs TRBV15 and TRBJ2-1, with 8 bases that match TRBD2. This CDR3 has 15 residues. Per the germline V gene, CDR1 is LNHNV and CDR2 is YYDKDF (reference sequence). V dropped 1 base and J dropped 5; count of bases not matched to a gene: 4. The CDR3 is CATSRVELADNEQFF. DNA for the CDR3: TGTGCCACCAGCAGAGTTGAACTAGCGGACAATGAGCAGTTCTTC.

Regarding this clonotype: A read error is likely, as this CDR3 ends without the conserved phenylalanine or tryptophan. This chain joins TRBV18 and TRBJ2-1, with 8 bases identical to TRBD2. Looked up from germline, CDR1 is KGHSH and CDR2 is LQKENI. The CDR3 totals 15 residues. V was pared by 3 bases and J by 4 bases, with 5 bases of the junction left unmatched. The CDR3 sequence: CASSPALADYNEQFL. The CDR3 region has the DNA TGTGCCAGCTCACCGGCACTAGCGGATTACAATGAGCAGTTCTTG.

The chain combines TRBV20-1 with TRBJ1-3; D is unresolved. The germline CDR1 and CDR2 sequences are DFQATT and SNEGSKA (reference sequence). The CDR3 covers 15 residues. V was cut by 3 bases and J by 0 bases, with 12 bases left in between. The CDR3 is CSASPGAHSGNTIYF. The CDR3 nucleotides read TGCAGTGCTAGTCCGGGAGCCCACTCTGGAAACACCATATATTTT.

This chain connects TRBV29-1 to TRBJ2-1; D uncertain. CDR1 is SQVTM and CDR2 is ANQGSEA in the germline V gene. CDR3 length: 13 residues. V was clipped by 6 bases and J by 0 bases, with 9 bases between them. DNA for the CDR3: TGCAGCGTGTCGGATGACTCCTACAATGAGCAGTTCTTC. It translates to CSVSDDSYNEQFF.

The V and J genes are TRBV7-2 and TRBJ1-1; weak D call: TRBD1 (6 bases). Germline V CDR1 and CDR2: SGHTA, FQGNSA. This CDR3 region has 13 residues. V was trimmed by 8 bases and J by 3 bases, leaving 13 bases between them. CDR3 DNA: TGTGCCAGCCGACGTTACAGGGACACTGAAGCTTTCTTT. This translates into CASRRYRDTEAFF.

This clonotype was seen only a few times. The genes are TRBV11-2 and TRBJ2-1, with 7 bases fitting TRBD1. V shed 6 bases and J 2 bases; nucleotides not matched to a gene: 4. CDR3 size: 14 residues. In germline, CDR1 is SGHAT, CDR2 FQNNGV. CDR3 bases: TGTGCCAGCAGAGGACAGGCGACCTACAATGAGCAGTTCTTC. Translated: CASRGQATYNEQFF.

The chain has TRBV30 and TRBJ1-1, with D uncertain. This CDR3 is 11 amino acids long. Germline V gives CDR1 GTSNPN, CDR2 SVGIG (reference sequence). The V end lost 0 bases, the J end lost 9 bases, and 8 bases lay between the germline ends. CDR3 residues: CAWSVVGKAFF. DNA for the CDR3: TGTGCCTGGAGTGTAGTTGGTAAAGCTTTCTTT.

The V gene is TRBV30, the J gene TRBJ2-7; unclear D gene. With 0 bases removed from V and 5 bases from J, the gap between germline ends came to 11 bases. This CDR3 is built from 13 residues. Germline V gene data show CDR1 as GTSNPN and CDR2 as SVGIG (reference sequence). DNA for the CDR3: TGTGCCTGGAGTGTGGTTTCGGCCAACGAGCAGTACTTC. This codes for CAWSVVSANEQYF. Based on the CDR3 plus reference TRBV30 and TRBJ2-7, the full variable domain is SQTIHQWPATLVQPVGSPLSLECTVEGTSNPNLYWYRQAAGRGLQLLFYSVGIGQISSEVPQNLSASRPQDRQFILSSKKLLLSDSGFYLCAWSVVSANEQYFGPGTRLTVT.

The rearrangement joins TRBV7-2 to TRBJ2-3, with D maybe TRBD1 (5 bases). The CDR3 length is 15 residues. V lost 5 bases to trimming and J lost 3 bases, with 15 bases between them. Germline-derived CDR1 and CDR2 are SGHTA and FQGNSA. CDR3 residues: CASSPQGLGTDTQYF. The CDR3 nucleotides are TGTGCCAGCAGCCCTCAGGGTCTTGGTACAGATACGCAGTATTTT.

This clonotype was picked up a small number of times. The rearrangement uses TRBV28 and TRBJ1-4, with 10 nucleotides matching TRBD1. The V gene's germline CDR1 is MDHEN and CDR2 SYDVKM. The CDR3 has 20 residues. V was clipped by 7 bases and J by 6 bases; unmatched bases: 23. The CDR3 here is CASTLSDRGKNPPRHEKLFF. Written as DNA, the CDR3 is TGTGCCAGCACCCTATCGGACAGGGGGAAAAACCCCCCTAGACATGAAAAACTGTTTTTT.

This clonotype came up a few times. J is TRBJ2-3 and V is TRBV20-1; D is unresolved. Germline V gene data show CDR1 as DFQATT and CDR2 as SNEGSKA (reference sequence). The V and J ends lost 3 bases and 4 bases respectively, with 14 bases between them. The CDR3 extends over 14 amino acids. The CDR3 protein is CSASWQSYSDTQYF. For the CDR3, the DNA is TGCAGTGCTAGTTGGCAGTCTTATTCAGATACGCAGTATTTT.

This clonotype was seen ten or more times. This chain uses TRBV29-1 with TRBJ2-1; 11 bases align to TRBD2. CDR1 and CDR2 (germline): SQVTM, ANQGSEA. The V gene end was trimmed by 6 bases and the J gene end by 3 bases; junction bases not matched to a gene: 1. The CDR3 is 13 amino acids. The DNA for the CDR3 is TGCAGCGTCGGGACTAGCGGCTACAATGAGCAGTTCTTC. It yields the protein CSVGTSGYNEQFF.